The clone carrying this TCR beta chain was seen only a few times. The antigen remains undetermined. The data are from a study of T and B cells in COVID-19 patients. The overall study: Blood was sampled from COVID-19 patients who were either actively infected or recovered. Most recovered patients had mild to moderate COVID-19 treated as outpatients. General study points: Symptomatic-phase blood samples from mildly ill patients and early samples from severe cases were scarce. At recovery TRB diversity and richness exceeded healthy donors, after highly clonal active COVID-19 repertoires.

From blood, roughly 220-550 ng of genomic DNA served as TRB template. Multiplex PCR with BIOMED2 TRB-A/B primer pools amplified TRB rearrangements. MiXCR, applied by TCRdb to the multiplex PCR reads, yields one record per CDR3 protein. The table shows about 3,100 distinct CDR3 sequences, with about 20% occurring only once. V shed 2 bases and J shed 7 bases, with 15 bases lying between them. CDR3 size: 14 residues. The germline gives CDR1 SGHNT, CDR2 YYREEE (reference sequence). This receptor was obtained from a human donor with active COVID-19. The chain uses TRBV5-4 and TRBJ1-2, with TRBD1 as a possible D gene (5 bases). The sequencing input was blood. The CDR3 DNA reads as TGTGCCAGCAGCTTACTCCAGGGCGTCTCTGGCTACACCTTC. Translation gives CASSLLQGVSGYTF.